This entry describes one T cell receptor beta chain. Deletions cut 0 bases from V and 1 base from J, with 7 bases between. CDR1 is SGHTS, CDR2 YDEGEE, per germline. This CDR3 is 14 amino acids long. The method was immunoSEQ multiplex PCR; TCRdb's version includes in-frame clones alone and lacks a portion of them. Counted here are 20,000 to 25,000 clones, approximately 92% occurring once; the ten biggest clones make up around two fifths. The data stem from a study of graft-versus-host responses after intestinal transplantation. This sequence joins TRBV5-8 and TRBJ1-1; D ambiguous. The source is a human patient who received an intestinal transplant, so some T cells may come from the graft donor. Sequenced here: PBMCs, sampled roughly 260 days after intestinal transplant. CDR3 sequence: CASSLDLSNTEAFF. For the CDR3, the DNA is TGTGCCAGCAGCTTGGACCTTTCGAACACTGAAGCTTTCTTT.